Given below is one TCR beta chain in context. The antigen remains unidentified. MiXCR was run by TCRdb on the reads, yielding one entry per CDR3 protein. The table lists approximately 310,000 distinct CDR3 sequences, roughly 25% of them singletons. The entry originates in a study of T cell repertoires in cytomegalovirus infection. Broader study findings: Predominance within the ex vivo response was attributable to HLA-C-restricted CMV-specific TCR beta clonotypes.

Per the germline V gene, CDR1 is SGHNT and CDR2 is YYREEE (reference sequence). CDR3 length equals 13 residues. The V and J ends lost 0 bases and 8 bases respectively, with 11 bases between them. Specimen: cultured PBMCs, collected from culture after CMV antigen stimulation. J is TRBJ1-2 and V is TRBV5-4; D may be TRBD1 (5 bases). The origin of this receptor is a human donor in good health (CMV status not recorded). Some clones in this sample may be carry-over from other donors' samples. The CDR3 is CASSLAGAGGYTF. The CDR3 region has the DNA TGTGCCAGCAGCTTGGCCGGGGCCGGAGGCTACACCTTC.